The text below deals with one TCR beta chain. As yet, its antigen is unknown. A clone one base away is much larger, so this may be a read error. The record originates from a study of glioma-infiltrating T cells. The CDR3 runs 14 residues. CDR1 and CDR2 from the germline V gene are SGHRS and YFSETQ. Trimming shortened V by 5 bases and J by 3 bases, and 12 bases separated the two germline ends. Using RNA template, CDR3s of TCR alpha and beta were amplified with iRepertoire arm-PCR. One-step reverse transcription and amplification started from around 100-400 ng of tissue mRNA or PBMC total RNA. TCRdb fed the multiplex PCR reads into MiXCR, producing one record per CDR3 protein. The sample consists of more than 90,000 distinct CDR3 sequences, 40% of them appearing once. Study-level findings and limits: CDR3 overlap between tissue and blood was very small. Tissue-blood divergence was below expectation in non-neoplastic patients, above in gliomas.

The sequence came from a human donor with low-grade glioma or glioblastoma, undergoing nonglioma brain surgery, or in good health (not recorded which). The chain carries TRBV5-1 and TRBJ2-1; D not certain. Material: glioma tissue, nonneoplastic brain tissue, or PBMCs (not recorded which). The DNA of the CDR3 is TGCGCCAGCAGAACGGAATTGAACTACAATGAGCAGTTCTTC. This encodes CASRTELNYNEQFF.